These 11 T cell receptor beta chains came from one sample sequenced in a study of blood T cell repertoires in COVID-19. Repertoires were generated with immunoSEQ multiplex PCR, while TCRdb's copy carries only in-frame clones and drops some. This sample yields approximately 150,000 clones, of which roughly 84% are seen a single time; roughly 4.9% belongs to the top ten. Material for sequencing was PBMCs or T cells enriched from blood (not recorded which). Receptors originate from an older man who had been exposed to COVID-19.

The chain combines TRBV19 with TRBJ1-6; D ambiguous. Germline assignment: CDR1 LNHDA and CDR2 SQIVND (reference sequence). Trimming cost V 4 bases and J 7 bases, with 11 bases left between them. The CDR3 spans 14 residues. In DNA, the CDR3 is TGTGCCAGTAGTACCGTCGCGGAGAATTCACCCCTCCACTTT. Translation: CASSTVAENSPLHF. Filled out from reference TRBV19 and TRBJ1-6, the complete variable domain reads DGGITQSPKYLFRKEGQNVTLSCEQNLNHDAMYWYRQDPGQGLRLIYYSQIVNDFQKGDIAEGYSVSREKKESFPLTVTSAQKNPTAFYLCASSTVAENSPLHFGNGTRLTVT.

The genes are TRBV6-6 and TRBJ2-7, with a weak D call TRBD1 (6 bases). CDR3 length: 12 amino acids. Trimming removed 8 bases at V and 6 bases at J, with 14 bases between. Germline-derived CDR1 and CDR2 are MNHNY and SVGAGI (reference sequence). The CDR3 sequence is CASGQGSGEQYF. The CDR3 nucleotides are TGTGCCAGCGGCCAGGGGTCCGGCGAGCAGTACTTC.

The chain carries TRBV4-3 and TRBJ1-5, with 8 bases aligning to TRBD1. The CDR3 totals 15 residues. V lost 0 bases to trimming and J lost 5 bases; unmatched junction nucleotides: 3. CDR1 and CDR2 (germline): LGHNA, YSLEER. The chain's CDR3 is CASSQEAGGYQPQHF. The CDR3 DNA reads TGCGCCAGCAGCCAAGAAGCAGGGGGCTATCAGCCCCAGCATTTT.

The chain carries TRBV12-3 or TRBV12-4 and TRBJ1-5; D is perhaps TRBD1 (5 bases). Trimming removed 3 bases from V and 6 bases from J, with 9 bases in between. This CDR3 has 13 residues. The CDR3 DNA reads TGTGCCAGCAGTTTGGGAGGGGCTCAGCCCCAGCATTTT. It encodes CASSLGGAQPQHF.

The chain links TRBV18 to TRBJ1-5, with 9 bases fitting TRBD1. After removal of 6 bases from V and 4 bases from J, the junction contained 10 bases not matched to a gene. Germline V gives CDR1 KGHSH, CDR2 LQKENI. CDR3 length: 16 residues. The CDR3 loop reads CASSYRNRGLNQPQHF. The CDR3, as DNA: TGTGCCAGCTCCTACCGGAACAGGGGGCTAAATCAGCCCCAGCATTTT.

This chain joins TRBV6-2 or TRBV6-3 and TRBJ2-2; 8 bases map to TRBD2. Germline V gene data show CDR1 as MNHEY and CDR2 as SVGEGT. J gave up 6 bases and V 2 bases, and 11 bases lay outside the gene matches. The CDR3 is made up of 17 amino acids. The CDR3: CASSYPGGSGIPGELFF. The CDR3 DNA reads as TGTGCCAGCAGTTACCCGGGGGGTAGCGGGATCCCCGGGGAGCTGTTTTTT.

CDR3 sequence reads: CASSQDPGQPQHF. DNA for the CDR3: TGCGCCAGCAGCCAAGATCCGGGGCAGCCCCAGCATTTT. The V gene is TRBV4-3, the J gene TRBJ1-5; D ambiguous. V was trimmed by 0 bases and J by 7 bases, leaving 7 bases between them. Germline assignment: CDR1 LGHNA and CDR2 YSLEER. The CDR3 runs 13 residues.

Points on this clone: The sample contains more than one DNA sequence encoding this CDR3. In DNA form, the CDR3 reads TGTGCCAGCCGACAGGACTCTGGAAACACCATATATTTT. Residues: CASRQDSGNTIYF. The J gene is TRBJ1-3, the V gene TRBV2, with D maybe TRBD1 (6 bases). The germline V gene has CDR1 SNHLY and CDR2 FYNNEI. V lost 8 bases, J lost 0 bases, and 8 bases lay in between. CDR3 size: 13 residues. The full variable domain, in which reference TRBV2 and TRBJ1-3 provide the parts outside the CDR3, is EPEVTQTPSHQVTQMGQEVILRCVPISNHLYFYWYRQILGQKVEFLVSFYNNEISEKSEIFDDQFSVERPDGSNFTLKIRSTKLEDSAMYFCASRQDSGNTIYFGEGSWLTVV.

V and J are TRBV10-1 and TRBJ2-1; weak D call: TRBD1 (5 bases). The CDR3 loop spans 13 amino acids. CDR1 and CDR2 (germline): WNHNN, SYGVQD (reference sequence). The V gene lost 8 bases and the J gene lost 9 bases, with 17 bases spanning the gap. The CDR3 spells CASGAIARSEQFF. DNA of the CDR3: TGCGCCAGCGGGGCTATAGCCCGGAGTGAGCAGTTCTTC.

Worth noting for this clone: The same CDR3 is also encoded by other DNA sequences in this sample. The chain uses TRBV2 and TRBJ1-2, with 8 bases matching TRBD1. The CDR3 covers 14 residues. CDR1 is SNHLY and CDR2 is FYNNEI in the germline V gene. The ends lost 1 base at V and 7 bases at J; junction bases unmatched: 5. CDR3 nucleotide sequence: TGTGCCAGCAGTGAAGGTCAGGGGGCGGGTGGCTACACCTTC. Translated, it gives CASSEGQGAGGYTF.

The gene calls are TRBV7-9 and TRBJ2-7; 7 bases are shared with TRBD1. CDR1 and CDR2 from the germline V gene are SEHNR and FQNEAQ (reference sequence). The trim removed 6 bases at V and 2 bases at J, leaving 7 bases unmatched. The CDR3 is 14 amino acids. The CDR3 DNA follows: TGTGCCAGCAGTTTTGGACAGGAGACCTACGAGCAGTACTTC. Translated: CASSFGQETYEQYF. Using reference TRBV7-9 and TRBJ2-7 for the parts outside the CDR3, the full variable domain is DTGVSQNPRHKITKRGQNVTFRCDPISEHNRLYWYRQTLGQGPEFLTYFQNEAQLEKSRLLSDRFSAERPKGSFSTLEIQRTEQGDSAMYLCASSFGQETYEQYFGPGTRLTVT.